This T cell receptor beta chain comes out of a study of glioma-infiltrating T cells listed by TCRdb under 2016. Broadly, across the study: The study sequenced TCR alpha- and beta-chain repertoires from glioma tissue, from non-neoplastic brain tissue and from matched peripheral blood mononuclear cells. To measure divergence between tissue and blood T-cell populations, each tissue-infiltrating repertoire was compared with the peripheral blood repertoire of the same patient. Three low-grade glioma patients, roughly eight primary glioblastoma patients and three non-glioma patients contributing non-neoplastic brain tissue were included in the paired cohort. Here is what the overall study found, with its caveats: The group comparisons were based on small numbers of patients: three non-neoplastic, three low-grade glioma and eight glioblastoma patients. VJ-independent divergence between tissue and blood was lower than expected in non-neoplastic patients but higher than expected in all gliomas, particularly low-grade gliomas. Very few CDR3 sequences were shared between tissue and blood, attributed to high CDR3 diversity and limited sampling.

The sample holds many counts of this clonotype. This receptor's antigen is unknown. No base quality values were provided; no much bigger clone lies one nucleotide off. CDR1 and CDR2, looked up from the germline V gene (reference sequence), are DFQATT and SNEGSKA. Measured from the cysteine to the phenylalanine, the CDR3 is 16 residues long. Kept here is only the CDR3 DNA, which spans 48 bases and is read in frame from base 1. Germline trimming: 5 bases from V, 2 bases from J; junction bases outside gene matches: 12. TCR alpha and beta CDR3 regions were amplified with the iRepertoire nested amplicon-rescue multiplex PCR (arm-PCR) platform from RNA. For one-step reverse transcription and amplification, about 95-400 ng of tissue mRNA or PBMC total RNA was used as input. After bead purification, a secondary multiplex PCR added Illumina adapters, and libraries were gel-purified between 200 and 400 bp. Libraries carried internal 6-nucleotide barcodes used for demultiplexing. Sequencing of the libraries was done on an Illumina MiSeq using 2x220 or 2x250 nucleotide paired-end reads. The study's processing was this. Paired reads were merged using FLASH 1.2.11 and aligned with BWA-MEM to the GRCh37 human genome, and TRA and TRB reads were then extracted. An IMGT-derived reference of cassette sequences and CDR3 motifs, with pseudogenes included, was used for V and J assignment. Three-frame translation of reads was performed, and productive CDR3s were defined as those with a C...FGXG motif and no stop codons. A clonotype was defined as a unique combination of a V-J cassette pair and a CDR3 amino acid sequence. Hamming distance filtering was applied to reads, with thresholds set by the sequence error rate of each sample in mapped regions. TCRdb trimmed public reads at Q25 via fastp, called clones via MiXCR and kept in-frame beta chains. Duplicate CDR3 protein sequences are folded into a single record with the most common DNA and genes. For this entry, the V and J calls and clone size follow TCRdb and not the study's own pipeline. The sample profile shows 85,000 to 110,000 distinct CDR3 sequences; less than 30% of them were found once. Of the sample, roughly 46% falls within the top ten clones.

Input material: glioma tissue, nonneoplastic brain tissue, or PBMCs (not recorded which). The chain links TRBV20-1 with TRBJ2-3; 8 bases in between match TRBD2. The receptor's source is a human donor with low-grade glioma or glioblastoma, undergoing nonglioma brain surgery, or in good health (not recorded which). The bases read TGCAGTGCTCCCGGGGGGGCGCAACATCTCACAGATACGCAGTATTTT. It encodes CSAPGGAQHLTDTQYF.